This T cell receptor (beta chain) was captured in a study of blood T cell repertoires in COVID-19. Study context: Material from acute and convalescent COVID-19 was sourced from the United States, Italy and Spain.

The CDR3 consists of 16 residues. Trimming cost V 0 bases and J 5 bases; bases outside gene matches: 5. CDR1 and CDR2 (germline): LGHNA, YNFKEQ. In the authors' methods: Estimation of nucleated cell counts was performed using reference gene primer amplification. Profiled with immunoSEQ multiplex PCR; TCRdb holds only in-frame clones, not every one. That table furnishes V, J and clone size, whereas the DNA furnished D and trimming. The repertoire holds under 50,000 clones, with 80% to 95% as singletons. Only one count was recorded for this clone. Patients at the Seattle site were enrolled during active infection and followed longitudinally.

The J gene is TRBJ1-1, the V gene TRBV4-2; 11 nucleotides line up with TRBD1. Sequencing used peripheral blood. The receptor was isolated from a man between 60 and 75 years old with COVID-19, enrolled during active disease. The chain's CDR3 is CASSQDPGQGGTEAFF. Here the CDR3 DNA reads TGTGCCAGCAGCCAAGATCCGGGACAGGGGGGTACTGAAGCTTTCTTT.